The subject of this entry is one T cell receptor beta chain. Its specificity is not known. With 0 bases removed from V and 3 bases from J, the gap between germline ends came to 12 bases. Germline lookup yields CDR1 SGHTA and CDR2 FQGNSA. The CDR3 sequence is 15 residues long. It was version v3.0 of the immunoSEQ assay that was run at survey level. Data came from immunoSEQ multiplex PCR; TCRdb stores just in-frame clones and leaves some out. The table includes some 29,000 clones, just under 90% detected once. This sample stems from a study of long-term antiretroviral therapy in people with HIV. Study results and limitations: Controls had broader CDR3 length ranges than HIV repertoires did.

A minimum of one pre-ART and two post-ART PBMC samples existed for each donor. Treatment locations for all participants with HIV were in the United States. The chain carries TRBV7-2 and TRBJ2-7, with D perhaps matching TRBD1 (5 bases). This clonotype was obtained from a man between 50 and 59 years old with HIV. The material was unsorted PBMCs, obtained 3.2 years before starting antiretroviral therapy. The CDR3 coding sequence is TGTGCCAGCAGCTTAGCTTCGCGTCAGGGCTACGAGCAGTACTTC. This sequence encodes CASSLASRQGYEQYF.